The 18 T cell receptor beta chains given below trace back to one sample, sequenced in a study of T cells after yellow fever vaccination. TCRdb called the 5' RACE reads again in MiXCR, with one record for every CDR3 protein. The data show a few hundred thousand distinct CDR3 sequences, 15% to 20% seen once. The specimen comprised PBMCs, sampled 15 days after the yellow fever booster vaccination. Receptors originate from a man aged 25 to 45 who received the YFV17D yellow fever vaccine.

The V and J genes are TRBV6-1 and TRBJ1-2; D might be TRBD1 (5 bases). The CDR3 covers 14 residues. Trimming took 6 bases from V and 4 from J, leaving 15 bases between them. Germline V gene lookup returns CDR1 MNHNS and CDR2 SASEGT. For the CDR3, the DNA is TGTGCCAGCAGACCCCAGGGATTTGGCTATGGCTACACCTTC. This translates into CASRPQGFGYGYTF.

V and J are TRBV3-1 and TRBJ2-2, with 9 bases matching TRBD2. The CDR3 is 18 residues long. Per the germline V gene, CDR1 is LGHDT and CDR2 is YNNKEL (reference sequence). V lost 4 bases and J lost 3; bases outside the gene matches: 12. CDR3 in DNA: TGTGCCAGCAGCCCCCAGGCGGGAGGGCCGGGCGACACCGGGGAGCTGTTTTTT. This codes for CASSPQAGGPGDTGELFF.

The V gene is TRBV7-9, the J gene TRBJ2-7; D remains ambiguous. This CDR3 has 14 residues. The germline CDR1 and CDR2 sequences are SEHNR and FQNEAQ (reference sequence). Trimming left V 1 base short and J 2 bases short, with 9 bases between. The CDR3 sequence is CASSLVSNTYEQYF. CDR3 nucleotide sequence: TGTGCCAGCAGCTTAGTGTCTAACACCTACGAGCAGTACTTC.

This chain's CDR3 is CASSSLGNYGYTF. The CDR3 DNA sequence: TGTGCCAGCAGCTCACTCGGGAACTATGGCTACACCTTC. The V call is TRBV12-3 or TRBV12-4, the J call TRBJ1-2; D remains ambiguous. The CDR3 length is 13 residues. Trimming removed 6 bases from V and 2 bases from J, with 10 bases in between.

The chain combines TRBV5-1 with TRBJ2-7; a weak D match, TRBD2 (10 bases). The germline gives CDR1 SGHRS, CDR2 YFSETQ. The CDR3 loop spans 15 amino acids. V dropped 4 bases and J dropped 2 bases, with 16 bases sitting between them. This CDR3 is CASSTSGTGPYEQYF. CDR3 in DNA: TGCGCCAGCAGCACTAGCGGGACAGGGCCCTACGAGCAGTACTTC.

The V and J genes are TRBV20-1 and TRBJ2-7; TRBD2 matches 12 bases. The J segment lost 3 bases and the V segment lost 8 bases, leaving 8 bases of the junction unmatched. The germline V gene encodes CDR1 DFQATT and CDR2 SNEGSKA (reference sequence). CDR3 length: 14 residues. The CDR3 bases are TGCAGTTCCTCGACTAGCGGGAGTATCTACGAGCAGTACTTC. It yields the protein CSSSTSGSIYEQYF.

The sample holds a few counts of this clonotype. The chain links TRBV24-1 to TRBJ2-3; the D is unclear. This CDR3 has 13 amino acids. V lost 2 bases and J lost 7, with 9 bases in between. Germline V gives CDR1 KGHDR, CDR2 SFDVKD. The CDR3 DNA is TGTGCCACCAGTGATTCATGGGTGAATACGCAGTATTTT. Translated, it gives CATSDSWVNTQYF.

In this sample, this clonotype turned up a few times. V gene TRBV20-1 combines with J gene TRBJ2-7; D remains ambiguous. Germline V gene lookup returns CDR1 DFQATT and CDR2 SNEGSKA (reference sequence). The V end was cut by 0 bases, the J end by 5 bases, with 11 bases between. CDR3 length equals 13 residues. The CDR3 is CSARDPISHEQYF. CDR3 DNA sequence: TGCAGTGCTAGAGATCCAATATCCCACGAGCAGTACTTC.

This clonotype was counted a few times. The chain links TRBV9 to TRBJ2-7; 10 nucleotides match TRBD2. Losses at the gene ends were 0 bases for V and 1 base for J; bases not matched to a gene: 1. The CDR3 totals 15 residues. Germline CDR1 reads SGDLS; CDR2 reads YYNGEE. The CDR3 region is CASSVDSGRSYEQYF. Here the CDR3 DNA reads TGTGCCAGCAGCGTAGATAGCGGGAGGTCCTACGAGCAGTACTTC.

This clonotype was seen a few times. The chain has TRBV9 and TRBJ2-1, with D perhaps matching TRBD1 or TRBD2 (6 bases each). Trimming cost V 0 bases and J 3 bases, with 13 bases left between them. CDR3 length: 16 residues. Germline V gene lookup returns CDR1 SGDLS and CDR2 YYNGEE. CDR3 region: CASSVAAGTIYNEQFF. The CDR3 DNA is TGTGCCAGCAGCGTAGCTGCGGGGACAATCTACAATGAGCAGTTCTTC.

The CDR3 DNA follows: TGCGCCAGCAGCCAAGGACAGGGGAGCTCCTACGAGCAGTACTTC. Translated: CASSQGQGSSYEQYF. This chain links TRBV4-3 with TRBJ2-7; 8 bases are a match to TRBD1. CDR3 length equals 15 residues. The junction had 2 bases not matched to a gene; V was cut back by 1 base and J by 0 bases. Germline loops: CDR1 LGHNA, CDR2 YSLEER.

A few counts support this clonotype. CDR3 region: CATSREEGRTQHF. CDR3 DNA: TGTGCCACCAGCAGAGAAGAAGGTCGGACCCAGCATTTT. This sequence joins TRBV15 and TRBJ1-5, with D unclear. Trimming took off 0 bases at V and 11 bases at J, with 11 bases between the two ends. Germline lookup yields CDR1 LNHNV and CDR2 YYDKDF (reference sequence). This CDR3 contains 13 residues.

This sequence joins TRBV7-2 and TRBJ1-5; 9 bases are a match to TRBD1. The CDR3 sequence is 15 residues long. J gave up 5 bases and V 5 bases, and 7 bases lay outside the gene matches. Germline V gives CDR1 SGHTA, CDR2 FQGNSA. CDR3 protein: CASSKQGASDQPQHF. DNA for the CDR3: TGTGCCAGCAGCAAACAGGGGGCCAGTGATCAGCCCCAGCATTTT.

This clonotype was observed a handful of times. CDR3 sequence: CASSFGPPSYNEQFF. The CDR3, as DNA: TGTGCCAGCAGCTTCGGCCCTCCAAGCTACAATGAGCAGTTCTTC. The rearrangement uses TRBV7-2 and TRBJ2-1; no reliable D call. The CDR3 loop spans 15 amino acids. Germline CDR1 SGHTA, CDR2 FQGNSA. The V and J ends lost 3 bases and 3 bases respectively, with 12 bases between them.

This chain links TRBV28 with TRBJ2-7, with 11 bases aligning to TRBD2. With V trimmed by 6 bases and J by 6 bases, 10 bases remained unmatched. In germline, CDR1 is MDHEN, CDR2 SYDVKM. The CDR3 is made up of 15 amino acids. The CDR3 nucleotides read TGTGCCAGCAGCGTAATGTCTAGCGGGAGGACCGAGCAGTACTTC. Its translation: CASSVMSSGRTEQYF. Supplemented by reference TRBV28 and TRBJ2-7, the full variable domain reads DVKVTQSSRYLVKRTGEKVFLECVQDMDHENMFWYRQDPGLGLRLIYFSYDVKMKEKGDIPEGYSVSREKKERFSLILESASTNQTSMYLCASSVMSSGRTEQYFGPGTRLTVT.

This clonotype showed up just a few times. The chain links TRBV7-9 to TRBJ2-7, with 8 nucleotides matching TRBD2. The V gene's germline CDR1 is SEHNR and CDR2 FQNEAQ (reference sequence). Losses at the gene ends were 2 bases for V and 0 bases for J; bases not matched to a gene: 6. This CDR3 spans 16 amino acids. The CDR3 region has the DNA TGTGCCAGCAGCTTAAGGAGGCGGGAGGACTCCTACGAGCAGTACTTC. It translates to CASSLRRREDSYEQYF.

The chain employs TRBV19 and TRBJ2-1; 9 bases match TRBD2. CDR1 is LNHDA, CDR2 SQIVND, per germline (reference sequence). Germline trimming cut 5 bases from V and 5 bases from J; bases unmatched to any gene: 10. CDR3 length: 16 residues. This chain's CDR3 is CASSVPLAGLHNEQFF. For the CDR3, the DNA is TGTGCCAGTAGTGTCCCCCTAGCGGGACTCCACAATGAGCAGTTCTTC.

The V call is TRBV24-1, the J call TRBJ2-7; TRBD1 matches at 9 bases. Per germline, CDR1 KGHDR and CDR2 SFDVKD. This CDR3 has 15 residues. V lost 9 bases and J lost 2; bases outside the gene matches: 10. The CDR3 reads CATSPRDRDTYEQYF. The CDR3 bases are TGTGCCACCTCCCCCCGGGACAGGGATACCTACGAGCAGTACTTC.